One and the same sample provided the 7 T cell receptor beta chains below, sequenced in a study of cytomegalovirus exposure and HLA in healthy donors. Both 60 Vbeta primers and 13 Jbeta primers went into the PCR. Data came from immunoSEQ multiplex PCR; TCRdb stores just in-frame clones and leaves some out. The sample has over 85,000 clones; roughly four fifths are singletons. Sequenced: PBMCs. The source of these receptors is a woman under 40 in good health and CMV-seronegative.

Regarding this clone: Mismatch with germline at one junction end may stem from a read error. The chain recombines TRBV7-6 with TRBJ1-3; D might be TRBD1 (5 bases). Germline-derived CDR1 and CDR2 are SGHVS and FNYEAQ. The CDR3 length is 16 residues. The CDR3 reads CASSLGYQGSANTIYF. CDR3 bases: TGTGCCAGCAGCTTAGGTTACCAGGGTTCTGCAAACACCATATATTTT.

This chain connects TRBV6-1 to TRBJ1-2, with D uncertain. The CDR3 loop spans 13 amino acids. Germline assignment: CDR1 MNHNS and CDR2 SASEGT. V shed 6 bases and J shed 5 bases, with 13 bases lying between them. The CDR3 DNA reads TGTGCCAGCAGGGAGGGCAGGACGTATGGCTACACCTTC. Amino acids: CASREGRTYGYTF.

The chain carries TRBV5-4 and TRBJ2-5, with TRBD2 matching 9 bases. Germline loops: CDR1 SGHNT, CDR2 YYREEE (reference sequence). The trim removed 4 bases at V and 0 bases at J, leaving 4 bases unmatched. The CDR3 sequence is 15 residues long. CDR3 region: CASSATSGYQETQYF. CDR3 in DNA: TGTGCCAGCAGCGCCACTAGCGGGTACCAAGAGACCCAGTACTTC.

This clone turned up a few times. This chain links TRBV4-1 with TRBJ2-4, with a tentative D call TRBD1 (5 bases). Germline V gives CDR1 MGHRA, CDR2 YSYEKL. V was pared by 1 base and J by 0 bases, with 16 bases between. This CDR3 comprises 18 residues. The CDR3: CASSQGPTTGLAKNIQYF. The CDR3 bases are TGCGCCAGCAGCCAAGGACCAACCACAGGTCTAGCCAAAAACATTCAGTACTTC.

This rearrangement joins TRBV5-1 to TRBJ1-6, with TRBD1 as a possible D gene (5 bases). V gave up 2 bases and J gave up 5 bases, with 14 bases separating them. This CDR3 has 16 residues. Germline CDR1 reads SGHRS; CDR2 reads YFSETQ. CDR3: CASSFFQGTNNSPLHF. The CDR3 nucleotides read TGCGCCAGCAGCTTTTTTCAGGGAACCAATAATTCACCCCTCCACTTT.

The chain is built from TRBV30 and TRBJ1-2; D ambiguous. The length of the CDR3 is 13 residues. Germline lookup yields CDR1 GTSNPN and CDR2 SVGIG (reference sequence). Deletions cut 0 bases from V and 0 bases from J, with 5 bases between. The CDR3 region is CAWSVLSNYGYTF. The CDR3 nucleotides are TGTGCCTGGAGTGTACTGTCTAACTATGGCTACACCTTC.

The chain couples TRBV29-1 to TRBJ1-5; 9 nucleotides line up with TRBD1. This CDR3 is built from 13 residues. The V segment lost 4 bases and the J segment 7 bases; nucleotides outside the gene matches: 5. Germline V gives CDR1 SQVTM, CDR2 ANQGSEA. The CDR3 DNA reads TGCAGCGTTGCACAGGGGGCGGACCAGCCCCAGCATTTT. It yields the protein CSVAQGADQPQHF.